This T cell receptor beta chain is from a study of OX40 agonist ivuxolimab in advanced cancers. Germline V gene sequence: CDR1 SGHRS, CDR2 YFSETQ. This CDR3 has 16 residues. The V gene lost 0 bases and the J gene lost 0 bases, with 10 bases spanning the gap. Data came from immunoSEQ multiplex PCR; TCRdb stores just in-frame clones and leaves some out. The table has some 35,000 clones, about four fifths seen once; the top ten hold around a tenth. This sequence was found in an adult with an advanced solid tumor such as melanoma, head and neck, liver or kidney cancer. The starting material was CD4+ or CD8+ T cells sorted from blood, obtained in a trial of the OX40 agonist ivuxolimab. The genes are TRBV5-1 and TRBJ1-3, with a weak D call TRBD1 (5 bases). CDR3 DNA: TGCGCCAGCAGCTTGGCCGCGGGGGACTCTGGAAACACCATATATTTT. It yields the protein CASSLAAGDSGNTIYF.